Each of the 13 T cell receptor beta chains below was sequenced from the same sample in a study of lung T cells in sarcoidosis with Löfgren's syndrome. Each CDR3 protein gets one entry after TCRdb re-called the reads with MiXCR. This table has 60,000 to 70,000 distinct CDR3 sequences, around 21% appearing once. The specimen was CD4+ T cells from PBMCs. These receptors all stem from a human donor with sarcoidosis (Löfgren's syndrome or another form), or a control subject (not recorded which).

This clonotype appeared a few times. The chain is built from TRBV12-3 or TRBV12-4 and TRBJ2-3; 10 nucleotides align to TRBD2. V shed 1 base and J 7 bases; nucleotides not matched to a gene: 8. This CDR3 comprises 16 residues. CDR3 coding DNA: TGTGCCAGCAGTTTAGTGGGGACTAGCGACCTCCATACGCAGTATTTT. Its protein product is CASSLVGTSDLHTQYF.

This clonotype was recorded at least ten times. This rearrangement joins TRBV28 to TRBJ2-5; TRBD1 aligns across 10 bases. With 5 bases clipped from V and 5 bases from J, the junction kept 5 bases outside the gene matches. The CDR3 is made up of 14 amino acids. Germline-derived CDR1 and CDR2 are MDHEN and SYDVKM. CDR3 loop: CASSMGQGIETQYF. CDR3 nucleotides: TGTGCCAGCAGTATGGGACAGGGGATCGAGACCCAGTACTTC.

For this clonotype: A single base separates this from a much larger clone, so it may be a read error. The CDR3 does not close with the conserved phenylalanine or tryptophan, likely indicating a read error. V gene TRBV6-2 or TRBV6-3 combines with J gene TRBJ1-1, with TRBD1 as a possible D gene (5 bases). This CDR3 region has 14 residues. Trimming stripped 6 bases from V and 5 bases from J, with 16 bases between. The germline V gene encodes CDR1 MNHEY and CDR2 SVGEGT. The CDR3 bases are TGTGCCAGCAGGGAACAGGTCCGGGATACTGAAGCTTTCCTT. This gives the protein CASREQVRDTEAFL.

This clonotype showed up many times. This CDR3 is CSAVDRGDEAFF. CDR3 coding DNA: TGCAGTGCAGTAGACAGGGGCGATGAAGCTTTCTTT. The J gene is TRBJ1-1, the V gene TRBV20-1, with TRBD1 matching over 8 bases. CDR3 length: 12 amino acids. Germline CDR1 DFQATT, CDR2 SNEGSKA (reference sequence). J lost 7 bases, V lost 6 bases, and 7 bases had no gene match.

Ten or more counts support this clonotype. As DNA, the CDR3 is TGCAGTGCACAAATAGCGGGGATGAGCTCCTACAATGAGCAGTTCTTC. This translates into CSAQIAGMSSYNEQFF. The genes are TRBV20-1 and TRBJ2-1, with TRBD2 identical over 8 bases. The germline gives CDR1 DFQATT, CDR2 SNEGSKA (reference sequence). The CDR3 has 16 amino acids. Germline trimming cut 6 bases from V and 0 bases from J; bases unmatched to any gene: 10.

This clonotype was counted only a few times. CDR3 sequence reads: CASSKDIGNEQFF. DNA for the CDR3: TGCGCCAGCAGCAAAGACATAGGCAATGAGCAGTTCTTC. V gene TRBV5-1 combines with J gene TRBJ2-1; D uncertain. Per the germline V gene, CDR1 is SGHRS and CDR2 is YFSETQ. The CDR3 runs to 13 residues. V gave up 4 bases and J gave up 6 bases, with 11 bases separating them.

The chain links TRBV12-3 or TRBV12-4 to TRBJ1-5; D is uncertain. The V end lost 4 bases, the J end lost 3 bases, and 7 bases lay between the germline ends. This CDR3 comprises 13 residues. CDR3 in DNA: TGTGCCAGCAGTTGGTATTACAATCAGCCCCAGCATTTT. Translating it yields CASSWYYNQPQHF.

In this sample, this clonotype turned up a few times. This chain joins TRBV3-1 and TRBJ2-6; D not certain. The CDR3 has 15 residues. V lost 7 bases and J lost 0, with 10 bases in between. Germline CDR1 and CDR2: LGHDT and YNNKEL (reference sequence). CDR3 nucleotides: TGTGCCAGCATGGAACACAGCTCTGGGGCCAACGTCCTGACTTTC. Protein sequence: CASMEHSSGANVLTF.

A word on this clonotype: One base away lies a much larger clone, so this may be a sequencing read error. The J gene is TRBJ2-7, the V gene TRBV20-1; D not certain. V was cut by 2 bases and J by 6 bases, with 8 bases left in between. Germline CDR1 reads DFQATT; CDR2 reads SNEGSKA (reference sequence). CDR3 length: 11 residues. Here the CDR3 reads CSARTHPEQYV. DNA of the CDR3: TGCAGTGCTAGAACTCACCCCGAGCAGTACGTC.

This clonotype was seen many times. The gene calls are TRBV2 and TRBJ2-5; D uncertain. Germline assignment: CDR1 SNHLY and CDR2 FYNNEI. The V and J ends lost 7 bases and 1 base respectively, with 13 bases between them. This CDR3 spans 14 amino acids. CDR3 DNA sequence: TGTGCCAGCAATCAGTTGCGGACCCAAGAGACCCAGTACTTC. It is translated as CASNQLRTQETQYF.

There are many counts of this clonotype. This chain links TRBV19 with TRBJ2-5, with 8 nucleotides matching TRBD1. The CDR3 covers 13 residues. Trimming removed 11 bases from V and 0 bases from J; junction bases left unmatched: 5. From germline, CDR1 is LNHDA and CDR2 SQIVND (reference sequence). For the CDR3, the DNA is TGTGCCGCCCGGGACAGGTACCAAGAGACCCAGTACTTC. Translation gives CAARDRYQETQYF.

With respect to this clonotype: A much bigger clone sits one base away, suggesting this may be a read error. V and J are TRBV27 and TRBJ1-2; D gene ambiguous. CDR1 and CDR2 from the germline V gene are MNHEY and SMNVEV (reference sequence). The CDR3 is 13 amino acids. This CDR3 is CASSSQINYGYAF. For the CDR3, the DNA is TGTGCCAGCAGTTCCCAGATTAACTATGGCTACGCCTTC.

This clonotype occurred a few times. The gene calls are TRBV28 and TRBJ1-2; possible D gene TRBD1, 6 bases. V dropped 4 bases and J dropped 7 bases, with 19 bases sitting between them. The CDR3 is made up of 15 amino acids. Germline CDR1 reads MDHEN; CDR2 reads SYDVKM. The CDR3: CASSYRDTSVGGYTF. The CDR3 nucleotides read TGTGCCAGCAGTTACCGGGACACCAGCGTGGGTGGCTACACCTTC.